This record looks at one T cell receptor beta chain sequence and its context. Its binding antigen is unknown. Base-call qualities are not available, and no considerably larger clone is one nucleotide away. The CDR3 has 15 amino acids, counting the end cysteine and phenylalanine. The read is trimmed to its CDR3 DNA, 45 bases read in frame from base 1. Trimming accounts for 2 bases at V and 2 bases at J, while the number of junction bases matched to no gene is 2. The treatment or condition label, as the study defines it: in vitro stimulation with specific CMV peptide epitopes to enrich CMV-specific T cells. These data are taken from a study of T cell repertoires in cytomegalovirus infection (dated by TCRdb to about 2019). Background for the entire study: The peptide stimulations were aimed at well-studied HLA-B-restricted epitopes as well as recently identified HLA-C-restricted CMV epitopes, whose presentation resists viral immunomodulation. Because public TCR beta signatures pointed to carriage of CMV infection together with the matching HLA type, the HLA type of each donor mattered for the analysis.

Overall results and qualifications from the work: The ex vivo response was dominated by HLA-C-restricted CMV-specific TCR beta clonotypes, which also provided the single most frequent clonotype in two of eight donors. In both this cohort and an independent roughly 350-donor cohort, the cumulative frequency of public TCR beta family members distinguished carriers of CMV infection plus the relevant HLA type.

The sequencer listed for this sample is Illumina HiSeq 1500. TCRdb reran the public reads through fastp at Q25 and MiXCR, keeping productive beta chains. Each entry is one CDR3 protein sequence, shown with its most common DNA and genes. Across this sample there are tens of thousands of distinct CDR3 sequences, with roughly a quarter seen only once. Approximately 51% of the sample belongs to the ten largest clones. The chain couples TRBV12-3 or TRBV12-4 to TRBJ2-2; 7 bases in the middle match TRBD1. This sample comprised CD8+ T cells from cultured PBMCs, obtained from culture after CMV antigen stimulation. This sequence was found in a human donor in good health (CMV status not recorded). Some clones in this sample may be carry-over from other donors' samples. The CDR3 region reads CASSLRQGNTGELFF. The DNA is TGTGCCAGCAGTTTAAGACAGGGTAACACCGGGGAGCTGTTTTTT.